The TCR beta chain under discussion was sequenced for a study of Graves' ophthalmopathy and Graves' hyperthyroidism. Across the whole study: The study drew peripheral blood at initial diagnosis, before any treatment. Whole-study results and caveats: With roughly 65% sensitivity and roughly 76% specificity, the model predicted ophthalmopathy progression.

This CDR3 is 13 amino acids long. V dropped 0 bases and J dropped 8 bases, with 10 bases sitting between them. Remarks on this clonotype: What it recognizes is unknown.

Amplified material comprised TCR beta CDR3 regions derived from RNA transcripts. HTBI primers primed a first-round RT-PCR, and a second-round multiplex PCR followed. TCRdb redid the calling of the multiplex PCR reads with MiXCR, one entry per CDR3 protein. The data show about half a million distinct CDR3 sequences, with roughly 14% seen just once and 9.5% to 10% held by the top ten. Every ophthalmopathy donor presented moderate-to-severe activity, CAS ≥3, NOSPECS ≥4 and duration under 3 months. Orbital computed tomography and thyroid ultrasound, along with TRAb, serum thyroxine and clinical symptoms, underpinned diagnosis.

The V call is TRBV12-3 or TRBV12-4, the J call TRBJ1-2, with D unresolved. This TCR derives from a woman between 25 and 40 years old with Graves' ophthalmopathy. Sequenced sample: blood. The CDR3 bases are TGTGCCAGCAGTTTAGCTGGGATTCGGGGCTACACCTTC. The encoded protein is CASSLAGIRGYTF.